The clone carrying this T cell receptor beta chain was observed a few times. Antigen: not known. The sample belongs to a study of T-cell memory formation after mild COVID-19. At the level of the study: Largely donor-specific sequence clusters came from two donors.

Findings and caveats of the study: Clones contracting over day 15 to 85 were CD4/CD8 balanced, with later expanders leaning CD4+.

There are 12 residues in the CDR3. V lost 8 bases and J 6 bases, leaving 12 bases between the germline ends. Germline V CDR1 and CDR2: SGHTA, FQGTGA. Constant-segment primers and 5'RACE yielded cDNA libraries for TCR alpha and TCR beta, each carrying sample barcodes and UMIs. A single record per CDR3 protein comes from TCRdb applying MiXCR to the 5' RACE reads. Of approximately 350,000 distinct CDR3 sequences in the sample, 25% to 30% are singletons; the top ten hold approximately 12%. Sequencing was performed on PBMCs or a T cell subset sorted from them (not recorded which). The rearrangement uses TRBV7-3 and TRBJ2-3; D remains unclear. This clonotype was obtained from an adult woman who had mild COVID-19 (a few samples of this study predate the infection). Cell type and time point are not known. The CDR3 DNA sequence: TGTGCCAGCGCAAATAGCCACGATACGCAGTATTTT. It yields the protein CASANSHDTQYF.